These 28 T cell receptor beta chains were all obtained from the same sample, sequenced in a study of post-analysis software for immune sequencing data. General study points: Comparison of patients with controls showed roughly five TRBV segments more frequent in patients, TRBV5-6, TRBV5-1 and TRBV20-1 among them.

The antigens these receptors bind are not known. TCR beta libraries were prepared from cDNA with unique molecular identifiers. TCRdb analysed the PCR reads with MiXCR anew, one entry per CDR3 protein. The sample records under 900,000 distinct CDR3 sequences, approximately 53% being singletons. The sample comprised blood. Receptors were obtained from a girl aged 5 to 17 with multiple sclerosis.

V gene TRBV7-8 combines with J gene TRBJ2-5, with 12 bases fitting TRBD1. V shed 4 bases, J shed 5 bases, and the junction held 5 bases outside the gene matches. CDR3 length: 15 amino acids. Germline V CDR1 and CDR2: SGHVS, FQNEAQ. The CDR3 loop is CASSWDRGRGETQYF. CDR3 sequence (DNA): TGTGCCAGCAGCTGGGACAGGGGGCGCGGGGAGACCCAGTACTTC.

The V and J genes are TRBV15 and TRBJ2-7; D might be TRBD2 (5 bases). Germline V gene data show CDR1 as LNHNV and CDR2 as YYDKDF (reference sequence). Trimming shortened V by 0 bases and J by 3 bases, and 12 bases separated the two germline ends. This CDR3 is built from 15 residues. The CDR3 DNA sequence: TGTGCCACCAGCAGAGATCCCCGAGGGTTCTACGAGCAGTACTTC. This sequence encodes CATSRDPRGFYEQYF.

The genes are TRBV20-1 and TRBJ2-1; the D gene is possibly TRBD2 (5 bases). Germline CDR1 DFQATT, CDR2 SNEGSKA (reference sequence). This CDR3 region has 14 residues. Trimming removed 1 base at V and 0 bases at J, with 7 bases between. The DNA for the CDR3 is TGCAGTGCTAGAGGAGCGGACTCCTACAATGAGCAGTTCTTC. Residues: CSARGADSYNEQFF.

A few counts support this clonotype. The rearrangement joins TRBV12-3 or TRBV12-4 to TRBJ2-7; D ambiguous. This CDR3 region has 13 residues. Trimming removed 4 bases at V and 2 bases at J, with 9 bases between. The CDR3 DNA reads TGTGCCAGCAGTTCCGGGTCTGCCTACGAGCAGTACTTC. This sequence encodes CASSSGSAYEQYF.

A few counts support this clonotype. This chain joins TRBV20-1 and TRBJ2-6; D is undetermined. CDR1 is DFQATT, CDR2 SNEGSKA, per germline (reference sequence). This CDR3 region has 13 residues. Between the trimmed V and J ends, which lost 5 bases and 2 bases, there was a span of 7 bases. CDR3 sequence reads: CSAPLTGANVLTF. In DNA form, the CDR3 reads TGCAGTGCTCCGTTAACTGGGGCCAACGTCCTGACTTTC.

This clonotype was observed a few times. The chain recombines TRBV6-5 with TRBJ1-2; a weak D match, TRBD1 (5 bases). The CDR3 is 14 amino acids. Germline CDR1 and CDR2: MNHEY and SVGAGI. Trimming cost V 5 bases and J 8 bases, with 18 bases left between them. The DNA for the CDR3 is TGTGCCAGCAGTCAACCCACAGGTCCGGGAGGCTACACCTTC. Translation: CASSQPTGPGGYTF.

This chain's CDR3 is CSARVWIPDTQYF. The CDR3 DNA reads as TGCAGTGCTAGAGTTTGGATCCCAGATACGCAGTATTTT. The chain is built from TRBV20-1 and TRBJ2-3; no clear D. CDR3 length: 13 residues. The V end lost 1 base, the J end lost 4 bases, and 9 bases lay between the germline ends. CDR1 DFQATT and CDR2 SNEGSKA come from the germline V gene (reference sequence).

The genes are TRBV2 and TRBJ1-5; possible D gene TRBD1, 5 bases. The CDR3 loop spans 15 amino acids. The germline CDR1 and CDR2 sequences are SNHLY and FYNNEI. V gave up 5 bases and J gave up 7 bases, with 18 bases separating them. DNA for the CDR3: TGTGCCAGCAGTTCCCCGTTTTCGAGGGGACAGCCCCAGCATTTT. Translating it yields CASSSPFSRGQPQHF.

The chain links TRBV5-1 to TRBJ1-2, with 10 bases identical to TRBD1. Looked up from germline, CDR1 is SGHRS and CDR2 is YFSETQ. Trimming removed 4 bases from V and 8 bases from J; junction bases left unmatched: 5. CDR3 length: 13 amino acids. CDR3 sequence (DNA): TGCGCCAGCAGCCACGACAGGGGGCAGGGCTACACCTTC. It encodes CASSHDRGQGYTF.

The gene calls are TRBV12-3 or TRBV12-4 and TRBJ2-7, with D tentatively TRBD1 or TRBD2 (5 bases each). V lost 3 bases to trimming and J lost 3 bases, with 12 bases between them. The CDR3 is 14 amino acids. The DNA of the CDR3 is TGTGCCAGCAGTTTTCGGGGCCCAGACTACGAGCAGTACTTC. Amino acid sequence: CASSFRGPDYEQYF.

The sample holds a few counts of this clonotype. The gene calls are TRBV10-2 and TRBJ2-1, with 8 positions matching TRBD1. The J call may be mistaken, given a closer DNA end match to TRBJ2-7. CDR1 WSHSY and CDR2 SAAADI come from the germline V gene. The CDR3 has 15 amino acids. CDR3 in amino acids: CASRRDRQMNNEQYF. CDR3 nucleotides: TGCGCCAGCAGACGGGACAGGCAGATGAACAATGAGCAGTACTTC.

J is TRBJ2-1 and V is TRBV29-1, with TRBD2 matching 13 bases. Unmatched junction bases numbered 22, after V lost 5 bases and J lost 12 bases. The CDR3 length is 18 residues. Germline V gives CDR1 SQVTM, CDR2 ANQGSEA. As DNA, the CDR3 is TGCAGCGTTCCTGTAGGAGTGAGACTAGCGGGAGGTCGGACAAGGCAGTTCTTC. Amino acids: CSVPVGVRLAGGRTRQFF.

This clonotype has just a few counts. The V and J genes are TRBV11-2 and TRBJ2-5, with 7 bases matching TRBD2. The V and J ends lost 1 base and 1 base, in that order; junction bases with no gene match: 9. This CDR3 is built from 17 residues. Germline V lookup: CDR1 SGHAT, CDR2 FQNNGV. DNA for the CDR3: TGTGCCAGCAGCTTAGTGGCTAGCGGAACCATCCAAGAGACCCAGTACTTC. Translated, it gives CASSLVASGTIQETQYF.

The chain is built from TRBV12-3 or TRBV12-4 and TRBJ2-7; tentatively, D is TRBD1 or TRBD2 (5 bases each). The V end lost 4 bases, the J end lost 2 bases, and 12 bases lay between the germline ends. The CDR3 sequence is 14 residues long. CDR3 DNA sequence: TGTGCCAGCAGTTCGGGACCAACAACCTACGAGCAGTACTTC. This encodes CASSSGPTTYEQYF.

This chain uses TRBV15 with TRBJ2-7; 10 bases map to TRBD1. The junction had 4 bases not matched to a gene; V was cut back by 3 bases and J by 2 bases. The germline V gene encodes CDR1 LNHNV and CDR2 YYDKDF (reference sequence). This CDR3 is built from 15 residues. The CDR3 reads CATSRDRGATYEQYF. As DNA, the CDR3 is TGTGCCACCAGCAGGGACAGGGGGGCTACCTACGAGCAGTACTTC.

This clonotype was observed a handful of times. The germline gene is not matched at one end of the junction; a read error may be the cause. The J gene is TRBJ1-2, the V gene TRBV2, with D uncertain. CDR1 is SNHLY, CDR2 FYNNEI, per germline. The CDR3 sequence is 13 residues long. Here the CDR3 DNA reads TGTGCTAGCAGTGACCGGGGAGGCTATGGCTACACCTTC. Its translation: CASSDRGGYGYTF.

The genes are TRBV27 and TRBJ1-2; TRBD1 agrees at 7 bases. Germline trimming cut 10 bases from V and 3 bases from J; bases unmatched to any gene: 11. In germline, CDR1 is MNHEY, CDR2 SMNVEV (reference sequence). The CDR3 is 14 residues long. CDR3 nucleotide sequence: TGTGCCACCAAAGGGGGCTCACACCACTATGGCTACACCTTC. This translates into CATKGGSHHYGYTF.

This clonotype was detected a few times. CDR3 amino acids: CSVESSIPGSMDTQYF. The CDR3 nucleotides are TGCAGCGTTGAAAGTTCTATTCCGGGGTCCATGGATACGCAGTATTTT. This chain links TRBV29-1 with TRBJ2-3; tentative D call: TRBD2 (5 bases). V lost 2 bases, J lost 6 bases, and 21 bases lay in between. From germline, CDR1 is SQVTM and CDR2 ANQGSEA. The CDR3 sequence is 16 residues long.

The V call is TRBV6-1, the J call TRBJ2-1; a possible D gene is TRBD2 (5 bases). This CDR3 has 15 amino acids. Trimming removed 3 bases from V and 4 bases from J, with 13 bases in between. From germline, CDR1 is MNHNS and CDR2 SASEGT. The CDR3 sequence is CASSERVQSYNEQFF. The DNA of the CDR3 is TGTGCCAGCAGTGAGAGGGTCCAATCTTACAATGAGCAGTTCTTC.

CDR3 nucleotides: TGTGCCAGCAGTTACCGGACAGGGTCCACTGAAGCTTTCTTT. Translation gives CASSYRTGSTEAFF. The chain has TRBV6-6 and TRBJ1-1, with TRBD1 identical over 8 bases. V shed 2 bases and J 4 bases; nucleotides not matched to a gene: 3. This CDR3 has 14 residues. The germline CDR1 and CDR2 sequences are MNHNY and SVGAGI (reference sequence).

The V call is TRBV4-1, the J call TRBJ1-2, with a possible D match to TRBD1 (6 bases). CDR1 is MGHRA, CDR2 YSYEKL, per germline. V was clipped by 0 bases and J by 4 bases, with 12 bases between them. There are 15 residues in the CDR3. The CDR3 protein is CASSQEDAGAYGYTF. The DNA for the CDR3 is TGCGCCAGCAGCCAAGAGGATGCGGGGGCCTATGGCTACACCTTC.

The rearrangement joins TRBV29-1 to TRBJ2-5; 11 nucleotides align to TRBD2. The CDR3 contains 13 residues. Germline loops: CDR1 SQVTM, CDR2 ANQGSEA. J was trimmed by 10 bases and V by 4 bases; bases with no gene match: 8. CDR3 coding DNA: TGCAGCGTTGGTATTAGCGGGGGGGGAGACCAGTACTTC. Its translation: CSVGISGGGDQYF.

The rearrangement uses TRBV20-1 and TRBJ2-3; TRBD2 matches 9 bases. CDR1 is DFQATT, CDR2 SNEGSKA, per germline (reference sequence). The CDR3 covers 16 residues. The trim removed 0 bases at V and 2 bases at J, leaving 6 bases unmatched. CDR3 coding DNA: TGCAGTGCTAGAGATATGAGCGGGGGGAACACAGATACGCAGTATTTT. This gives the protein CSARDMSGGNTDTQYF.

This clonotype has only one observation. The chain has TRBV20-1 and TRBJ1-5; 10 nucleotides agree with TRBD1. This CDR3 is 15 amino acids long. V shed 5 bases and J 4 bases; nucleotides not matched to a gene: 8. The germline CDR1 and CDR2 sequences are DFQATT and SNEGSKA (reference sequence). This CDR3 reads CSAQARTGGNQPQHF. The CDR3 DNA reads TGCAGTGCTCAGGCCCGGACAGGGGGAAATCAGCCCCAGCATTTT.

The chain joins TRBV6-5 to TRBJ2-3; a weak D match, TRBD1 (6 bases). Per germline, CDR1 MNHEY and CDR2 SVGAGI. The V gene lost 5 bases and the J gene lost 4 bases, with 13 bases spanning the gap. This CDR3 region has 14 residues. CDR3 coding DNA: TGTGCCAGCAGTGAGACAGGTTTGGCAGATACGCAGTATTTT. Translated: CASSETGLADTQYF.

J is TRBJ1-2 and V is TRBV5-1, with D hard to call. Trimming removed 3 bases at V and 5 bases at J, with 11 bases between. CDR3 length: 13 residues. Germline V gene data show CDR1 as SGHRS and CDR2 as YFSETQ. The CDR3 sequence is CASSWQERYGYTF. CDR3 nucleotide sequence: TGCGCCAGCAGCTGGCAGGAGCGGTATGGCTACACCTTC. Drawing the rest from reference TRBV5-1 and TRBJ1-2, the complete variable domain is KAGVTQTPRYLIKTRGQQVTLSCSPISGHRSVSWYQQTPGQGLQFLFEYFSETQRNKGNFPGRFSGRQFSNSRSEMNVSTLELGDSALYLCASSWQERYGYTFGSGTRLTVV.

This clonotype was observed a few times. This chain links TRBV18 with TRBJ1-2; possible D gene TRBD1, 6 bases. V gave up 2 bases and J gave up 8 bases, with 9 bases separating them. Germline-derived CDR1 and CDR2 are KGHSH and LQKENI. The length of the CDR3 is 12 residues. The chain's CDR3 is CASSPAGEGYTF. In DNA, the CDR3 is TGTGCCAGCTCACCAGCAGGGGAGGGCTACACCTTC.

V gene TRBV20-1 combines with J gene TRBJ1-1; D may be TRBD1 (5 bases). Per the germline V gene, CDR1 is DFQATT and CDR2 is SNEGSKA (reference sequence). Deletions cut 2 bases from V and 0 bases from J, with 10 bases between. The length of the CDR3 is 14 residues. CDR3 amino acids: CSARPTGLNTEAFF. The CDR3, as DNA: TGCAGTGCTAGACCTACAGGCCTGAACACTGAAGCTTTCTTT.